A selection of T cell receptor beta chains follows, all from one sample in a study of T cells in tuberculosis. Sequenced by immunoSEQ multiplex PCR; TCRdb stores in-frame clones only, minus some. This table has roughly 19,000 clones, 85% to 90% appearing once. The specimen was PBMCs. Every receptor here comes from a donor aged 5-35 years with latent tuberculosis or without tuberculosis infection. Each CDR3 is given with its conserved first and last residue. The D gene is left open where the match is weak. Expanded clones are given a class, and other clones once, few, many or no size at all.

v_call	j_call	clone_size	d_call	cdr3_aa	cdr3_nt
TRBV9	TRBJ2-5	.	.	CASSVTDQETQYF	TGTGCCAGCAGCGTGACAGATCAAGAGACCCAGTACTTC
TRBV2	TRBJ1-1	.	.	CASQGFRGTEAFF	TGTGCCAGTCAGGGGTTTAGGGGGACTGAAGCTTTCTTT
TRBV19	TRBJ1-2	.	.	CASQGNYGYTF	TGTGCCAGTCAGGGTAACTATGGCTACACCTTC
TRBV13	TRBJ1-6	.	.	CASSEQGQNSPLHF	TGTGCCAGCAGTGAACAAGGACAGAATTCACCCCTCCACTTT
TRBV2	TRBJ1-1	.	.	CASSEQGAETEAFF	TGTGCCAGCAGTGAGCAGGGCGCGGAGACTGAAGCTTTCTTT
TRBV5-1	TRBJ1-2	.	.	CASSPGQPPDYGYTF	TGCGCCAGCAGCCCTGGACAGCCCCCTGACTATGGCTACACCTTC
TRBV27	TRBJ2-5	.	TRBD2	CASSFSGGVRETQYF	TGTGCCAGCAGTTTCAGCGGGGGGGTCCGGGAGACCCAGTACTTC
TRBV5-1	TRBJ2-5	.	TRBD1	CASKWQGADETQYF	TGCGCCAGCAAATGGCAGGGGGCGGATGAGACCCAGTACTTC
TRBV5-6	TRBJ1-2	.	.	CASSSGLPRYGYTF	TGTGCCAGCAGCTCGGGGTTGCCCCGATATGGCTACACCTTC
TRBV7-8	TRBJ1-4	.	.	CASSLDRVAEKLFF	TGTGCCAGCAGCTTAGACAGGGTTGCCGAAAAACTGTTTTTT
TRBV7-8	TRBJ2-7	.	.	CASRPTGISEQYF	TGTGCCAGCAGACCCACAGGGATCAGCGAGCAGTACTTC
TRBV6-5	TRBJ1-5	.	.	CASSNGGGNQPQHF	TGTGCCAGCAGCAACGGAGGGGGCAATCAGCCCCAGCATTTT
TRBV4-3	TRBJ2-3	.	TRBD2	CASSQGGGATDTQYF	TGCGCCAGCAGCCAAGGCGGGGGGGCCACAGATACGCAGTATTTT
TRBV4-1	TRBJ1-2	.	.	CASSQDQRRVWAGYTF	TGCGCCAGCAGCCAAGATCAGAGGAGGGTCTGGGCTGGCTACACCTTC
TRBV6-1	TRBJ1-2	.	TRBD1	CASRTHTGGAYGYTF	TGTGCCAGCAGGACTCACACAGGGGGCGCGTATGGCTACACCTTC
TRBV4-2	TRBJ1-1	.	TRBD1	CASSPRDRGQVEAFF	TGTGCCAGCAGCCCCCGGGACAGGGGGCAGGTTGAAGCTTTCTTT
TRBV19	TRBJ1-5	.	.	CASSLGARQPQHF	TGTGCCAGTAGTCTAGGGGCACGGCAGCCCCAGCATTTT
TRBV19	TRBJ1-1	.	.	CASSIVGALNTEAFF	TGTGCCAGTAGTATAGTTGGGGCTCTGAACACTGAAGCTTTCTTT
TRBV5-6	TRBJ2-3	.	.	CASSLVRPTDTQYF	TGTGCCAGCAGCTTGGTCAGGCCCACAGATACGCAGTATTTT
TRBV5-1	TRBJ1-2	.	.	CASSPDGDYGYTF	TGCGCCAGCAGCCCCGACGGAGACTATGGCTACACCTTC
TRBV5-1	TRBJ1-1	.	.	CASRRESQGNTEAFF	TGCGCCAGCAGGAGGGAATCACAAGGGAACACTGAAGCTTTCTTT
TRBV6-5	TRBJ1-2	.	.	CASSSTWGDGYTF	TGTGCCAGCAGTTCCACGTGGGGGGATGGCTACACCTTC
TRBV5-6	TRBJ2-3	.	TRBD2	CASSLRLAGGQTDTQYF	TGTGCCAGCAGCTTACGGCTAGCGGGGGGGCAGACAGATACGCAGTATTTT
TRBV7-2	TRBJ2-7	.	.	CASSLGQSPSYEQYF	TGTGCCAGCAGCTTAGGGCAGTCACCTTCCTACGAGCAGTACTTC
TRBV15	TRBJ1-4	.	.	CATSRGAAGPNEKLFF	TGTGCCACCAGCAGGGGAGCGGCGGGGCCTAATGAAAAACTGTTTTTT
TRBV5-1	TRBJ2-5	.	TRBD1	CASSTPWTGELLEETQYF	TGCGCCAGCAGCACGCCTTGGACAGGGGAACTTTTAGAAGAGACCCAGTACTTC
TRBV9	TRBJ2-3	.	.	CASSAQEVTQYF	TGTGCCAGCAGCGCGCAGGAAGTTACGCAGTATTTT
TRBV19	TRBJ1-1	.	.	CASSVPTPPRAEAFF	TGTGCCAGTAGTGTGCCGACACCACCAAGAGCTGAAGCTTTCTTT
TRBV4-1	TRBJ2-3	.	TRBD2	CASSQEERGGTDTQYF	TGCGCCAGCAGCCAAGAGGAGCGGGGGGGCACAGATACGCAGTATTTT
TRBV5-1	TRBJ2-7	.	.	CASSLEDTYEQYF	TGCGCCAGCAGCTTAGAGGACACCTACGAGCAGTACTTC
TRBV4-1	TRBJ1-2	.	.	CASSYDRLYGYTF	TGCGCCAGCAGTTACGACAGGCTCTATGGCTACACCTTC
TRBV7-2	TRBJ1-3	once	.	CASSLASGGVNTIYF	TGTGCCAGCAGCTTAGCATCGGGGGGTGTAAACACCATATATTTT
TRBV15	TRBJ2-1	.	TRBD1	CATSGQGQNEQFF	TGTGCCACCAGCGGACAGGGGCAGAATGAGCAGTTCTTC
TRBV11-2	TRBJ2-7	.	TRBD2	CASSSIGGGGYEQYF	TGTGCCAGCAGCTCAATCGGCGGGGGTGGGTACGAGCAGTACTTC
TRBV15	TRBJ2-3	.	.	CATSRVGADTQYF	TGTGCCACCAGCAGAGTGGGGGCGGATACGCAGTATTTT
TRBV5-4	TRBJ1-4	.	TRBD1	CASSLDRSKLFF	TGTGCCAGTAGCTTGGACAGGTCAAAACTGTTTTTT
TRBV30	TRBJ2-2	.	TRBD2	CAWIGASGGTTTGELFF	TGTGCCTGGATAGGGGCTAGCGGGGGGACTACGACCGGGGAGCTGTTTTTT
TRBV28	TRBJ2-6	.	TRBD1	CASESQGQGWTGANVLTF	TGTGCCAGCGAATCACAAGGACAGGGCTGGACTGGGGCCAACGTCCTGACTTTC
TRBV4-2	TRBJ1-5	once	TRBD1	CASSQGVRGRDGQPQHF	TGTGCCAGCAGCCAAGGAGTCAGGGGGCGCGACGGTCAGCCCCAGCATTTT
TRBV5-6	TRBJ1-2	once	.	CASSLTGHYGYTF	TGTGCCAGCAGCTTGACAGGTCACTATGGCTACACCTTC
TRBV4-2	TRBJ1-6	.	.	CASSQVEQIGRNSPLHF	TGTGCCAGCAGCCAAGTCGAGCAGATCGGCAGGAATTCACCCCTCCACTTT
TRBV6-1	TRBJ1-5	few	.	CASSPTVNQPQHF	TGTGCCAGCAGCCCCACAGTGAATCAGCCCCAGCATTTT